The T cell receptor beta chain under discussion was sequenced for a study of T cell changes during pregnancy in multiple sclerosis. Here immunoSEQ multiplex PCR was the method, and the copy in TCRdb shows in-frame clones only, minus some. The data show about 60,000 clones, under 95% seen once. The germline V gene has CDR1 MNHEY and CDR2 SVGAGI. This CDR3 contains 15 residues. The V end was cut by 4 bases, the J end by 5 bases, with 15 bases between. This TCR was sampled from a female donor with multiple sclerosis, enrolled in a pregnancy study. The chain employs TRBV6-5 and TRBJ2-1, with D maybe TRBD2 (6 bases). The sequencing used CD4+ T cells from peripheral blood mononuclear cells, collected in the second trimester of pregnancy. CDR3 sequence: CASSFRDLPNNEQFF. In nucleotides, the CDR3 is TGTGCCAGCAGTTTCCGGGACTTACCAAACAATGAGCAGTTCTTC.